These 10 T cell receptor beta chains originate from one sample sequenced in a study of T cells in Graves' hyperthyroidism and ophthalmopathy (dated by TCRdb to the late 2010s). Receptor amplification or capture employed multiplex PCR. The sequencer listed for this sample is Illumina HiSeq 2000. TCR beta CDR3 regions were amplified from RNA transcripts. The first round of RT-PCR for the TCR CDR3 was performed with the HTBI primer set and the Qiagen OneStep RT-PCR kit. TCRdb reprocessing: public reads trimmed at Q25 with fastp, clones called with MiXCR, in-frame beta chains kept. Entries are consolidated by CDR3 protein sequence, retaining the most common genes and DNA. This sample has 700,000 or so distinct CDR3 sequences in its table, and about 14% of those were observed once. Under 15% of the sample is taken by the ten largest. The sample taken for sequencing was blood. The receptors were sampled from a woman aged 50 to 60 with Graves' ophthalmopathy.

This clonotype was found many times. The genes are TRBV11-1 and TRBJ2-2; a possible D gene is TRBD1 (5 bases). V lost 2 bases to trimming and J lost 4 bases, with 8 bases between them. Germline V gene sequence: CDR1 SGHAT, CDR2 FQDESV (reference sequence). The CDR3 has 14 amino acids. The CDR3 DNA is TGTGCCAGCAGCTTAACGACAGTCACCGGGGAGCTGTTTTTT. This translates into CASSLTTVTGELFF.

The rearrangement joins TRBV2 to TRBJ2-5, with 7 bases matching TRBD2. CDR3 size: 15 residues. Unmatched junction bases numbered 8, after V lost 6 bases and J lost 1 base. Germline loops: CDR1 SNHLY, CDR2 FYNNEI. In DNA form, the CDR3 reads TGTGCCAGCAGACCCAGCGGGATCTTCCAAGAGACCCAGTACTTC. Protein product: CASRPSGIFQETQYF. Looking up the rest from reference TRBV2 and TRBJ2-5 gives the full variable domain: EPEVTQTPSHQVTQMGQEVILRCVPISNHLYFYWYRQILGQKVEFLVSFYNNEISEKSEIFDDQFSVERPDGSNFTLKIRSTKLEDSAMYFCASRPSGIFQETQYFGPGTRLLVL.

The sample holds a few counts of this clonotype. This chain uses TRBV9 with TRBJ1-2, with no clear D. V lost 0 bases, J lost 5 bases, and 17 bases lay in between. The length of the CDR3 is 16 residues. Looked up from germline, CDR1 is SGDLS and CDR2 is YYNGEE. In nucleotides, the CDR3 is TGTGCCAGCAGCGTAGGAGGAACAGCGTCTGGTTATGGCTACACCTTC. Translated, it gives CASSVGGTASGYGYTF.

The rearrangement uses TRBV7-9 and TRBJ2-5; 10 bases are a match to TRBD1. The CDR3 is made up of 16 amino acids. Germline CDR1 and CDR2: SEHNR and FQNEAQ (reference sequence). The J segment lost 5 bases and the V segment lost 5 bases, leaving 11 bases of the junction unmatched. The CDR3 nucleotides are TGTGCCAGCAGCAAAAGTTCCGGGACAGGGGTGGAGACCCAGTACTTC. It yields the protein CASSKSSGTGVETQYF. The full variable domain, with the rest looked up from reference TRBV7-9 and TRBJ2-5, is DTGVSQNPRHKITKRGQNVTFRCDPISEHNRLYWYRQTLGQGPEFLTYFQNEAQLEKSRLLSDRFSAERPKGSFSTLEIQRTEQGDSAMYLCASSKSSGTGVETQYFGPGTRLLVL.

This clonotype was counted between two and nine times. The chain uses TRBV7-2 and TRBJ1-4; tentative D call: TRBD1 (6 bases). Trimming took off 1 base at V and 5 bases at J, with 26 bases between the two ends. This CDR3 is built from 20 residues. Germline assignment: CDR1 SGHTA and CDR2 FQGNSA. CDR3 nucleotide sequence: TGTGCCAGCAGCTTAGTTTTTGTCACAGCTCCATGGGGGGGCAATGAAAAACTGTTTTTT. This codes for CASSLVFVTAPWGGNEKLFF.

Ten or more counts support this clonotype. This sequence joins TRBV28 and TRBJ2-1; 7 bases are shared with TRBD2. Germline V gene lookup returns CDR1 MDHEN and CDR2 SYDVKM. This CDR3 comprises 16 residues. V was pared by 2 bases and J by 1 base, with 5 bases of the junction left unmatched. DNA of the CDR3: TGTGCCAGCAGTTTACTAAGCGGGGAATCCTACAATGAGCAGTTCTTC. Translating it yields CASSLLSGESYNEQFF.

The table lists this clonotype with many counts. V gene TRBV7-2 combines with J gene TRBJ2-1; 7 bases agree with TRBD1. Per germline, CDR1 SGHTA and CDR2 FQGNSA. V lost 5 bases to trimming and J lost 1 base; unmatched junction nucleotides: 2. The CDR3 has 14 amino acids. The CDR3 region is CASSKDRSYNEQFF. The CDR3 nucleotides are TGTGCCAGCAGCAAGGACAGGTCCTACAATGAGCAGTTCTTC.

CDR3 sequence reads: CASTGGAEGYEQYF. The DNA for the CDR3 is TGTGCCAGCACCGGGGGAGCCGAGGGCTACGAGCAGTACTTC. The rearrangement joins TRBV9 to TRBJ2-7; perhaps TRBD2 as D (6 bases). V lost 6 bases and J 3 bases, leaving 16 bases between the germline ends. The CDR3 is made up of 14 amino acids. Germline CDR1 reads SGDLS; CDR2 reads YYNGEE.

This clonotype showed up just a few times. The chain uses TRBV29-1 and TRBJ2-3; TRBD2 matches at 8 bases. Germline lookup yields CDR1 SQVTM and CDR2 ANQGSEA. The CDR3 runs to 13 residues. V lost 4 bases to trimming and J lost 7 bases; unmatched junction nucleotides: 7. The chain's CDR3 is CSVGGRNVHTQYF. DNA for the CDR3: TGCAGCGTTGGCGGGAGGAACGTTCATACGCAGTATTTT.

The V and J genes are TRBV6-5 and TRBJ2-3, with TRBD2 identical over 13 bases. Germline lookup yields CDR1 MNHEY and CDR2 SVGAGI. The junction had 7 bases not matched to a gene; V was cut back by 2 bases and J by 5 bases. The CDR3 totals 17 residues. The CDR3 here is CASSYPTSGRAQDTQYF. For the CDR3, the DNA is TGTGCCAGCAGTTACCCCACTAGCGGGAGGGCCCAAGATACGCAGTATTTT.